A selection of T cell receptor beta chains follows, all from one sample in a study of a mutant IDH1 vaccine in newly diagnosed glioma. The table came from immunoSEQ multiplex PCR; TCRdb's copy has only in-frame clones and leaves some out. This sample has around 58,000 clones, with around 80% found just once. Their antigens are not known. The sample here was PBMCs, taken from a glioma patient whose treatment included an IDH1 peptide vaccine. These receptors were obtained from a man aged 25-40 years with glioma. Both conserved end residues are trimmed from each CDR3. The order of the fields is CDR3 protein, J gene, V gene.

cdr3_aa: ASSLIRGVSYEQY
j_call: TRBJ2-7
v_call: TRBV28

cdr3_aa: ASSSPSGTGRNEQF
j_call: TRBJ2-1
v_call: TRBV28

cdr3_aa: ASGRGGSFGAF
j_call: TRBJ1-1
v_call: TRBV6-5

cdr3_aa: ASRHYTGTDTQY
j_call: TRBJ2-3
v_call: TRBV6-1

cdr3_aa: ASSLPDRENYNEQF
j_call: TRBJ2-1
v_call: TRBV11-2

cdr3_aa: ASSPGTLQEQY
j_call: TRBJ2-7
v_call: TRBV19

cdr3_aa: ASSVGTGTYGYT
j_call: TRBJ1-2
v_call: TRBV6-1

cdr3_aa: ASSFPGPNTEAF
j_call: TRBJ1-1
v_call: TRBV5-4

cdr3_aa: ASSILQGAVNEQF
j_call: TRBJ2-1
v_call: TRBV19

cdr3_aa: ATSIHQETQY
j_call: TRBJ2-5
v_call: TRBV15

cdr3_aa: ASSPRTQGASSYEQY
j_call: NA
v_call: TRBV4-1

cdr3_aa: SAGQRHNEQF
j_call: TRBJ2-1
v_call: TRBV29-1

cdr3_aa: ASSFFPGSYGYT
j_call: TRBJ1-2
v_call: TRBV27